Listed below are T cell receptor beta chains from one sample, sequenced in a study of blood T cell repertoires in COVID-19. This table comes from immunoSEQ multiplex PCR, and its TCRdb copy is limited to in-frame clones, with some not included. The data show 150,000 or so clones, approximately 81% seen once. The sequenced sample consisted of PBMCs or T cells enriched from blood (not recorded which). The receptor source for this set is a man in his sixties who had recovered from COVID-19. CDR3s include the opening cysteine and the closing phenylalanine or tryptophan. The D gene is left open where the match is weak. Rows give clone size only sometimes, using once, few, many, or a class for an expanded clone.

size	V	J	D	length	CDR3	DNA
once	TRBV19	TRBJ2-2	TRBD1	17	CASSIVQGWKSKGELFF	TGTGCCAGTAGTATAGTACAGGGGTGGAAATCTAAGGGGGAGCTGTTTTTT
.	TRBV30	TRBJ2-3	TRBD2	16	CAWSVGLAGGRDTQYF	TGTGCCTGGAGTGTAGGCTTAGCGGGGGGGCGCGATACGCAGTATTTT
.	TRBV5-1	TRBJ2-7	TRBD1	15	CASSFRTGGLYEQYF	TGCGCCAGCAGCTTCCGGACAGGGGGCCTTTACGAGCAGTACTTC
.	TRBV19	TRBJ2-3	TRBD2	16	CASSIPTSGQVDTQYF	TGTGCCAGTAGTATCCCGACTAGCGGGCAAGTTGATACGCAGTATTTT
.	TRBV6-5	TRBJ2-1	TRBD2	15	CASSLIAGVNNEQFF	TGTGCCAGCAGTCTTATAGCGGGAGTTAACAATGAGCAGTTCTTC
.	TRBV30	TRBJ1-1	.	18	CAWSVPRIGRGWNTEAFF	TGTGCCTGGAGTGTACCCCGTATAGGCAGGGGTTGGAACACTGAAGCTTTCTTT
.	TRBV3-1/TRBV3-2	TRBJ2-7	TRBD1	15	CASSPRDRGRYEQYF	TGTGCCAGCAGCCCACGGGACAGGGGACGTTACGAGCAGTACTTC
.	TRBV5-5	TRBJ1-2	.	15	CASSLAGREGYGYTF	TGTGCCAGCAGCTTGGCAGGCAGGGAGGGCTATGGCTACACCTTC
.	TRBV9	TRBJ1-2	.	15	CASSVSFTGRDGYTF	TGTGCCAGCAGCGTTTCCTTTACAGGGAGAGATGGCTACACCTTC
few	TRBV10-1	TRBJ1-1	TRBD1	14	CARGQGSRNTEAFF	TGCGCCAGGGGACAGGGATCAAGGAACACTGAAGCTTTCTTT
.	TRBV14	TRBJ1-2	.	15	CASSQFMGQPYGYTF	TGTGCCAGCAGCCAATTTATGGGACAACCCTATGGCTACACCTTC
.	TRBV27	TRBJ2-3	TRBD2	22	CASSSRDRSAGASGRPTDTQYF	TGTGCCAGCAGTTCCCGGGACAGGTCGGCTGGGGCTAGCGGGAGACCCACAGATACGCAGTATTTT
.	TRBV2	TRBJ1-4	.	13	CASSAGVGEKLFF	TGTGCCAGCAGCGCAGGGGTCGGTGAAAAACTGTTTTTT
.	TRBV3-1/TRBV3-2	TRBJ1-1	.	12	CASSQFGAEAFF	TGTGCCAGCAGCCAATTCGGGGCTGAAGCTTTCTTT
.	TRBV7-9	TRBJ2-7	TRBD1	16	CASSLGGTGMSYEQYF	TGTGCCAGCAGCTTAGGGGGGACAGGGATGTCCTACGAGCAGTACTTC
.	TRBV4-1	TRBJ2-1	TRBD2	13	CASSPIGGDEQFF	TGCGCCAGCAGCCCAATCGGGGGGGATGAGCAGTTCTTC
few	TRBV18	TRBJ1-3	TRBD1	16	CASSPGQRPSGNTIYF	TGTGCCAGCTCACCGGGACAGAGGCCCTCTGGAAACACCATATATTTT
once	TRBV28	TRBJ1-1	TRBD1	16	CASSFPLTGDNTEAFF	TGTGCCAGCAGTTTTCCGCTGACAGGGGATAACACTGAAGCTTTCTTT
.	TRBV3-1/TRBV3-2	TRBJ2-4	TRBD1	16	CASSQGLRTGVHIQYF	TGTGCCAGCAGCCAAGGGCTAAGGACAGGGGTACACATTCAGTACTTC
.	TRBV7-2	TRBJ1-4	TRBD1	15	CASSLGGQGGEKLFF	TGTGCCAGCAGCTTAGGGGGACAGGGAGGGGAAAAACTGTTTTTT
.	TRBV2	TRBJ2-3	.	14	CASSELGWIDTQYF	TGTGCCAGCAGTGAACTGGGCTGGATAGATACGCAGTATTTT
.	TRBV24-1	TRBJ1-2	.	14	CATSDSGGSYGYTF	TGTGCCACCAGTGATTCCGGGGGTAGCTATGGCTACACCTTC
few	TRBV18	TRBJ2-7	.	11	CASSPRQEQYF	TGTGCCAGCTCACCCCGACAGGAGCAGTACTTC
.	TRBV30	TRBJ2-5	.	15	CAWSVGTRAGETQYF	TGTGCCTGGAGTGTAGGAACGCGGGCAGGTGAGACCCAGTACTTC
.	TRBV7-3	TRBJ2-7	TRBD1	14	CASSPTGGTREQYF	TGTGCCAGCAGCCCCACAGGGGGGACACGCGAGCAGTACTTC
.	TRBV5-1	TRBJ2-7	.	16	CASSTSTSRGFYEQYF	TGCGCCAGCAGCACCTCAACCTCCAGGGGTTTCTACGAGCAGTACTTC